This TCR beta chain was captured in a study of cytomegalovirus exposure and HLA in healthy donors. Background on the study: Counted in an early data release were about 80 million unique TCRs from HLA-typed donors.

PCR involved 60 Vbeta and 13 Jbeta primers. Sequencing used immunoSEQ multiplex PCR; TCRdb keeps in-frame clones, though not all of them. The data show 110,000 to 150,000 clones, roughly 80% seen once. Donors consisted of healthy bone marrow donors. This CDR3 is 15 amino acids long. V was clipped by 2 bases and J by 8 bases, with 16 bases between them. CDR1 and CDR2 from the germline V gene are SGDLS and YYNGEE. Sequencing used PBMCs. The sequence derives from a woman in her thirties or forties in good health and CMV-seronegative. The V call is TRBV9, the J call TRBJ1-4; the D is unclear. The CDR3 DNA is TGTGCCAGCAGCGTTGCCGCGGGAGGCCGCGAAAAACTGTTTTTT. As protein: CASSVAAGGREKLFF. Based on the CDR3 plus reference TRBV9 and TRBJ1-4, the full variable domain is DSGVTQTPKHLITATGQRVTLRCSPRSGDLSVYWYQQSLDQGLQFLIQYYNGEERAKGNILERFSAQQFPDLHSELNLSSLELGDSALYFCASSVAAGGREKLFFGSGTQLSVL.